This TCR beta chain was retrieved from a study of T cell responses to AZD1222 COVID-19 vaccine. Assay used: immunoSEQ multiplex PCR; TCRdb lists only in-frame clones, some missing. Of around 120,000 clones in the sample, around 86% were seen once. Germline CDR1 is LNHDA and CDR2 is SQIVND (reference sequence). This CDR3 has 11 amino acids. V shed 7 bases and J shed 5 bases, with 8 bases lying between them. Sequenced here: peripheral blood, sampled on day 0 of AZD1222 vaccination. The chain recombines TRBV19 with TRBJ1-1; D is unclear. The sequence derives from an adult in good health. CDR3 sequence: CASTLETEAFF. DNA of the CDR3: TGTGCCAGTACCCTCGAGACTGAAGCTTTCTTT.